A single sample is the source of the 10 T cell receptor beta chains below, sequenced in a study of T cells after yellow fever vaccination. TCRdb processed the 5' RACE reads anew with MiXCR; each CDR3 protein has one entry. Of some 120,000 distinct CDR3 sequences listed, approximately 9% were seen once; the top ten hold 30% to 40%. Source: CD8+ T cells sorted from PBMCs, taken on the day of the yellow fever booster vaccination. The receptors originated from a young man who received the YFV17D yellow fever vaccine.

A few counts support this clonotype. The gene calls are TRBV5-1 and TRBJ2-3; D is perhaps TRBD2 (6 bases). The germline V and J ends were trimmed by 5 bases and 4 bases, with 14 bases remaining between them. The CDR3 consists of 14 residues. CDR1 and CDR2 from the germline V gene are SGHRS and YFSETQ. CDR3 nucleotide sequence: TGCGCCAGCAGACCGGGGGTTAACCCAGATACGCAGTATTTT. It translates to CASRPGVNPDTQYF. Looking up the rest from reference TRBV5-1 and TRBJ2-3 gives the full variable domain: KAGVTQTPRYLIKTRGQQVTLSCSPISGHRSVSWYQQTPGQGLQFLFEYFSETQRNKGNFPGRFSGRQFSNSRSEMNVSTLELGDSALYLCASRPGVNPDTQYFGPGTRLTVL.

V is TRBV7-8 and J is TRBJ2-7; 8 bases line up with TRBD1. CDR1 and CDR2 from the germline V gene are SGHVS and FQNEAQ. The CDR3 length is 13 residues. The junction had 2 bases not matched to a gene; V was cut back by 1 base and J by 6 bases. CDR3 sequence (DNA): TGTGCCAGCAGCTTAGGGACAGGGTTCGAGCAGTACTTC. Residues: CASSLGTGFEQYF.

The chain carries TRBV28 and TRBJ1-5, with D possibly TRBD1 on 6 matching bases. This CDR3 comprises 15 residues. Germline CDR1 MDHEN, CDR2 SYDVKM. Trimming shortened V by 2 bases and J by 6 bases, and 14 bases separated the two germline ends. The CDR3 sequence is CASSLILEGGQPQHF. CDR3 DNA sequence: TGTGCCAGCAGTTTAATTCTCGAAGGGGGTCAGCCCCAGCATTTT. Using reference TRBV28 and TRBJ1-5 for the parts outside the CDR3, the full variable domain is DVKVTQSSRYLVKRTGEKVFLECVQDMDHENMFWYRQDPGLGLRLIYFSYDVKMKEKGDIPEGYSVSREKKERFSLILESASTNQTSMYLCASSLILEGGQPQHFGDGTRLSIL.

The rearrangement uses TRBV7-3 and TRBJ2-1, with 13 bases aligning to TRBD2. V dropped 6 bases and J dropped 8; count of bases not matched to a gene: 13. CDR3 size: 17 residues. Germline V CDR1 and CDR2: SGHTA, FQGTGA. Here the CDR3 reads CASRSVPGLAGLDEQFF. The DNA for the CDR3 is TGTGCCAGCAGATCCGTCCCGGGACTAGCGGGGTTGGATGAGCAGTTCTTC.

This clonotype appeared many times. This chain connects TRBV4-3 to TRBJ2-1; D is possibly TRBD1 (6 bases). This CDR3 has 15 residues. The V end was cut by 1 base, the J end by 1 base, with 8 bases between. Germline loops: CDR1 LGHNA, CDR2 YSLEER. The CDR3 DNA reads as TGCGCCAGCAGCCAAGGGACAGCTTCCTACAATGAGCAGTTCTTC. It translates to CASSQGTASYNEQFF.

This clonotype has a handful of counts. This chain uses TRBV30 with TRBJ2-7, with D possibly TRBD2 on 6 matching bases. The germline V and J ends were trimmed by 2 bases and 6 bases, with 14 bases remaining between them. In germline, CDR1 is GTSNPN, CDR2 SVGIG (reference sequence). This CDR3 has 13 residues. CDR3 sequence: CAWSYGPGSEQYF. The DNA for the CDR3 is TGTGCCTGGAGTTATGGGCCCGGGAGCGAGCAGTACTTC. Full variable domain (rest looked up from reference TRBV30 and TRBJ2-7): SQTIHQWPATLVQPVGSPLSLECTVEGTSNPNLYWYRQAAGRGLQLLFYSVGIGQISSEVPQNLSASRPQDRQFILSSKKLLLSDSGFYLCAWSYGPGSEQYFGPGTRLTVT.

In its sample, this clonotype was seen many times. The chain employs TRBV25-1 and TRBJ1-2, with 12 bases aligning to TRBD1. The CDR3 totals 15 residues. Trimming cost V 3 bases and J 4 bases; bases outside gene matches: 3. Germline lookup yields CDR1 MGHDK and CDR2 SYGVNS. CDR3 sequence: CASSDGTGGAYGYTF. The CDR3 DNA reads TGTGCCAGCAGTGATGGGACAGGGGGCGCCTATGGCTACACCTTC.

The chain links TRBV28 to TRBJ2-7, with D maybe TRBD1 (5 bases). This CDR3 has 14 residues. V lost 4 bases to trimming and J lost 0 bases, with 10 bases between them. Germline CDR1 reads MDHEN; CDR2 reads SYDVKM. CDR3 sequence: CASSWQGSSYEQYV. The CDR3 DNA reads as TGTGCCAGCAGTTGGCAGGGAAGCTCCTACGAGCAGTACGTC.

There are a few counts of this clonotype. The rearrangement joins TRBV7-9 to TRBJ2-7; tentative D call: TRBD1 (7 bases). Germline CDR1 and CDR2: SEHNR and FQNEAQ (reference sequence). The CDR3 contains 16 residues. Trimming stripped 1 base from V and 3 bases from J, with 16 bases between. The CDR3, as DNA: TGTGCCAGCAGCTTAGAGACAGGGACTTTCAACTACGAGCAGTACTTC. Translating gives CASSLETGTFNYEQYF.

The chain has TRBV7-9 and TRBJ2-7, with D possibly being TRBD1 (6 bases). Germline V gene sequence: CDR1 SEHNR, CDR2 FQNEAQ (reference sequence). V was shortened by 1 base and J by 6 bases, with 10 bases between the two germline ends. The CDR3 extends over 13 amino acids. This CDR3 is CASSLGTGTEQYF. The DNA of the CDR3 is TGTGCCAGCAGCTTAGGAACAGGGACCGAGCAGTACTTC.